Listed below are T cell receptor beta chains from one sample, sequenced in a study of cytomegalovirus exposure and HLA in healthy donors. Sequencing was performed with immunoSEQ multiplex PCR; in TCRdb, only in-frame clones are kept and a portion is missing. Of just over 200,000 clones listed, 82% are singletons. The sample taken for sequencing was PBMCs. All receptors come from a woman in her 40s in good health and CMV-seronegative. Both conserved end residues are part of each CDR3. Fields, in order: J gene, V gene, CDR3 length, D gene, clone size, CDR3 protein, CDR3 DNA. D genes are given only for firm matches. Not all rows give a size; the values are once, few, many and, for expanded clones, a class.

>TRBJ2-5|TRBV5-1|16|TRBD2|few
CASSLGLAGVVETQYF
TGCGCCAGCAGCTTGGGACTAGCGGGAGTGGTGGAGACCCAGTACTTC
>TRBJ2-7|TRBV6-5|15|.|once
CASSLIQGTRNEQYF
TGTGCCAGCAGTTTGATTCAGGGGACACGGAACGAGCAGTACTTC
>TRBJ2-7|TRBV5-1|14|.|.
CASSLVPSTYEQYF
TGCGCCAGCAGCTTGGTGCCTAGTACCTACGAGCAGTACTTC
>TRBJ2-1|TRBV9|15|TRBD1|once
CASSVMAGGSDEQFF
TGTGCCAGCAGCGTAATGGCAGGGGGCTCGGATGAGCAGTTCTTC
>TRBJ2-1|TRBV10-3|14|TRBD2|few
CAIQRESSYNEQFF
TGTGCCATCCAGCGGGAGAGCTCCTACAATGAGCAGTTCTTC
>TRBJ1-2|TRBV28|14|.|.
CASSQDQGLTGYTF
TGTGCCAGCAGCCAAGATCAGGGTTTGACGGGCTACACCTTC
>TRBJ2-3|TRBV11-2|15|TRBD2|.
CASGAGGSSTDTQYF
TGTGCCAGCGGGGCGGGGGGCAGTAGCACAGATACGCAGTATTTT
>TRBJ2-4|TRBV27|16|TRBD1|.
CASSWTGNKNKNIQYF
TGTGCCAGCAGTTGGACAGGGAATAAGAACAAAAACATTCAGTACTTC
>TRBJ2-6|TRBV5-1|15|.|.
CASSPQSSGANVLTF
TGCGCCAGCAGCCCTCAGTCCTCTGGGGCCAACGTCCTGACTTTC
>TRBJ1-5|TRBV27|14|.|.
CASSLGTSNQPQHF
TGTGCCAGCAGTTTAGGGACAAGCAATCAGCCCCAGCATTTT
>TRBJ2-1|TRBV30|15|TRBD2|.
CAWSGGGQFYNEQFF
TGTGCCTGGAGCGGGGGGGGGCAGTTCTACAATGAGCAGTTCTTC
>TRBJ1-1|TRBV11-2|15|.|once
CASSLERSPTHEAFF
TGTGCCAGCAGCTTAGAGAGGAGTCCCACACATGAAGCTTTCTTT
>TRBJ2-7|TRBV29-1|12|.|.
CSVEDTLYEQYF
TGCAGCGTTGAAGATACCCTATACGAGCAGTACTTC
>TRBJ2-7|TRBV2|13|TRBD1|.
CASSSGTGRKQYF
TGTGCCAGCAGTTCCGGGACAGGTCGTAAGCAGTACTTC